The 9 T cell receptor beta chains reported below all come from one sample, sequenced in a study of cytomegalovirus exposure and HLA in healthy donors. The PCR employed 60 Vbeta primers together with 13 Jbeta primers. Using immunoSEQ multiplex PCR, the repertoire was profiled, and TCRdb retains in-frame clones only, with some absent. The sample lists more than 140,000 clones, over 70% occurring once. What was sequenced was PBMCs. The receptors shown here come from a man aged 25-45 years in good health and CMV-seropositive.

The chain has TRBV9 and TRBJ2-4; 13 bases are a match to TRBD2. The germline CDR1 and CDR2 sequences are SGDLS and YYNGEE. This CDR3 contains 17 residues. The ends lost 4 bases at V and 10 bases at J; junction bases unmatched: 14. This CDR3 is CASSPFVGLAGVEIQYF. CDR3 bases: TGTGCCAGCAGCCCCTTTGTTGGACTAGCGGGAGTAGAGATTCAGTACTTC.

The gene calls are TRBV2 and TRBJ1-1; D unresolved. Deletions cut 0 bases from V and 5 bases from J, with 16 bases between. Germline V gene sequence: CDR1 SNHLY, CDR2 FYNNEI. The CDR3 runs 16 residues. The CDR3 spells CASSEALEGVKTEAFF. In nucleotides, the CDR3 is TGTGCCAGCAGTGAAGCGCTAGAAGGAGTTAAGACTGAAGCTTTCTTT.

The chain is built from TRBV10-3 and TRBJ1-3; 9 nucleotides agree with TRBD1. Germline V gives CDR1 ENHRY, CDR2 SYGVKD. V shed 6 bases, J shed 0 bases, and the junction held 6 bases outside the gene matches. This CDR3 spans 16 amino acids. CDR3 amino acids: CAISDRDRDSGNTIYF. CDR3 nucleotides: TGTGCCATCAGCGACCGGGACAGGGACTCTGGAAACACCATATATTTT.

This chain uses TRBV18 with TRBJ2-2; possible D gene TRBD2, 5 bases. The germline CDR1 and CDR2 sequences are KGHSH and LQKENI. V lost 1 base, J lost 0 bases, and 15 bases lay in between. The CDR3 length is 18 residues. The CDR3: CASSPLLAAHANTGELFF. As DNA, the CDR3 is TGTGCCAGCTCACCACTCCTAGCAGCTCACGCGAACACCGGGGAGCTGTTTTTT.

This clone was observed a few times. V usage is TRBV7-2 and J usage is TRBJ2-7, with D maybe TRBD1 (6 bases). CDR1 is SGHTA, CDR2 FQGNSA, per germline. This CDR3 region has 14 residues. Between the trimmed V and J ends, which lost 5 bases and 0 bases, there was a span of 11 bases. In DNA, the CDR3 is TGTGCCAGCAGCAGGGACACCGCCTCCTACGAGCAGTACTTC. As protein: CASSRDTASYEQYF.

The chain combines TRBV7-7 with TRBJ2-5; TRBD1 agrees at 7 bases. The CDR3 is 15 residues long. V lost 5 bases to trimming and J lost 5 bases; unmatched junction nucleotides: 11. The germline gives CDR1 SSHAT, CDR2 FNYEAQ (reference sequence). CDR3 loop: CASSVQQGQGETQYF. The CDR3 nucleotides are TGTGCCAGCAGCGTTCAACAGGGGCAAGGGGAGACCCAGTACTTC.

CDR3 DNA sequence: TGTGCCAGCAGTGCAGGGGTCCGGTTAGCAGATACGCAGTATTTT. Protein sequence: CASSAGVRLADTQYF. The J gene is TRBJ2-3, the V gene TRBV6-6, with D maybe TRBD1 (6 bases). Germline assignment: CDR1 MNHNY and CDR2 SVGAGI (reference sequence). This CDR3 has 15 residues. The V end lost 5 bases, the J end lost 4 bases, and 16 bases lay between the germline ends.

The chain has TRBV5-6 and TRBJ2-7; 9 positions agree with TRBD2. Unmatched junction bases numbered 7, after V lost 4 bases and J lost 5 bases. Germline V CDR1 and CDR2: SGHDT, YYEEEE. This CDR3 comprises 14 residues. CDR3 loop: CASSVAGVENEQYF. CDR3 bases: TGTGCCAGCAGCGTAGCGGGAGTGGAGAACGAGCAGTACTTC.

In this sample, this clone turned up once. The gene calls are TRBV27 and TRBJ2-1; possible D gene TRBD1, 7 bases. V was cut by 6 bases and J by 12 bases, with 15 bases left in between. From germline, CDR1 is MNHEY and CDR2 SMNVEV (reference sequence). The CDR3 is 12 amino acids. The CDR3 region has the DNA TGTGCCAGCAGCGACGCAGGGGGAGGGCAGTTCTTC. This gives the protein CASSDAGGGQFF.